This T cell receptor (beta chain) comes out of a study of blood T cell repertoires in COVID-19. In germline, CDR1 is LNHDA, CDR2 SQIVND (reference sequence). Trimming removed 0 bases from V and 3 bases from J, with 9 bases in between. The CDR3 totals 15 residues. Measured with immunoSEQ multiplex PCR; TCRdb has only the in-frame clones, and not every one. The table lists some 73,000 clones, 75% to 90% of them singletons. The chain couples TRBV19 to TRBJ1-5; unclear D gene. Sequenced sample: peripheral blood. The TCR was taken from an elderly man with COVID-19, enrolled during active disease. In DNA form, the CDR3 reads TGTGCCAGTAGTATAGATCACAGAAACAATCAGCCCCAGCATTTT. Protein product: CASSIDHRNNQPQHF.